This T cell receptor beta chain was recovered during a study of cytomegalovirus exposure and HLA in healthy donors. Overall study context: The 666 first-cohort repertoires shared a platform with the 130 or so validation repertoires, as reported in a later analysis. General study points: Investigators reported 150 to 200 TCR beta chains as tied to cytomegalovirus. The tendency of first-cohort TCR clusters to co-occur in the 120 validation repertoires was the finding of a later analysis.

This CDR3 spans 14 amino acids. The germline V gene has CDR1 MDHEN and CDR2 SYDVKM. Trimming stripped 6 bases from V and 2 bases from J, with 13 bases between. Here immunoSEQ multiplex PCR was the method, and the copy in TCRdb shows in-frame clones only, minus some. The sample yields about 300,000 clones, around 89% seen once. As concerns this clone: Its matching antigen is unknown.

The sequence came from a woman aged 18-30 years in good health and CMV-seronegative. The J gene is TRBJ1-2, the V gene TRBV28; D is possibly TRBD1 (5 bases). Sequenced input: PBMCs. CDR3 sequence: CASSPTDPNYGYTF. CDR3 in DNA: TGTGCCAGCAGCCCGACAGATCCCAACTATGGCTACACCTTC.